This TCR beta chain was identified during a study of blood T cells in healthy people across ages. Each donor supplied approximately 10 milliliters of peripheral blood. This clonotype occurred many times. The antigen is not known. Regarding the study as a whole: Older individuals had lower TCR beta diversity per million T cells (the decline was roughly linear). Correlation between TCR beta diversity and naive T cell percentage was strong.

The length of the CDR3 is 17 residues. The V and J ends lost 0 bases and 2 bases, in that order; junction bases with no gene match: 7. Germline CDR1 and CDR2: LGHNA and YNFKEQ. The use of a sample-barcoded 5' primer and a J-beta primer mix characterized a second PCR of about 6 to 12 cycles. Using its own MiXCR run on the 5' RACE reads, TCRdb lists one record per CDR3 protein. The sample contains 730,000 or so distinct CDR3 sequences, roughly 44% of which appear only once. The receptor's source is a woman aged 60 to 75 in good health. What was sequenced was blood. The V call is TRBV4-2, the J call TRBJ2-7; 10 nucleotides agree with TRBD1. The CDR3 DNA reads TGTGCCAGCAGCCAAGATCTGTGGGACAGGGGTACCTACGAGCAGTACTTC. It encodes CASSQDLWDRGTYEQYF.